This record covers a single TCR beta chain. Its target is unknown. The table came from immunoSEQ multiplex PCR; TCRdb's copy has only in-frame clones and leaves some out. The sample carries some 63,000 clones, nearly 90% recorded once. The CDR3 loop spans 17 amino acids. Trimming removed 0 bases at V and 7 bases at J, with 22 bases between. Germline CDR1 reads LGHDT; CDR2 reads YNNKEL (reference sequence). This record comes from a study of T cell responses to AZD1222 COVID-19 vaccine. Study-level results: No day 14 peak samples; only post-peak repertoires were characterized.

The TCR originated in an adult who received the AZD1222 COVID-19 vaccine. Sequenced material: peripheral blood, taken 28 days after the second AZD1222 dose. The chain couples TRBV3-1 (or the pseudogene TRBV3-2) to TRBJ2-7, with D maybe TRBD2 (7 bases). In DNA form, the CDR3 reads TGTGCCAGCAGCCAAGATAAGAACGGGAGGTCGACAGGAGAGCAGTACTTC. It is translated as CASSQDKNGRSTGEQYF.